This T cell receptor (beta chain) was observed in a study of shared clonotypes between healthy human individuals. Notes on the study in general: Lower generation probabilities were found for non-shared clonotypes than for those shared by all four donors. Tissue TCR repertoires likely differ from these blood-only repertoires.

Repertoires were generated with immunoSEQ multiplex PCR, while TCRdb's copy carries only in-frame clones and drops some. The profile shows about 960,000 clones, roughly 72% of them singletons. The sample holds many counts of this clone. Its antigen is still unknown. This clonotype was sampled from a man between 18 and 29 years old in good health. Sequencing used memory CD4+ T cells sorted from blood. Regarding subset: CD45RA-negative fraction.

The CDR3 DNA follows: TGTGCCAGCAGCGTAGAACCGGGGCGGAAAGAAAACATTCAGTACTTC. It specifies CASSVEPGRKENIQYF. This sequence joins TRBV9 and TRBJ2-4; D is tentatively TRBD1 or TRBD2 (5 bases each). From germline, CDR1 is SGDLS and CDR2 YYNGEE. Trimming shortened V by 0 bases and J by 5 bases, and 15 bases separated the two germline ends. This CDR3 region has 16 residues.